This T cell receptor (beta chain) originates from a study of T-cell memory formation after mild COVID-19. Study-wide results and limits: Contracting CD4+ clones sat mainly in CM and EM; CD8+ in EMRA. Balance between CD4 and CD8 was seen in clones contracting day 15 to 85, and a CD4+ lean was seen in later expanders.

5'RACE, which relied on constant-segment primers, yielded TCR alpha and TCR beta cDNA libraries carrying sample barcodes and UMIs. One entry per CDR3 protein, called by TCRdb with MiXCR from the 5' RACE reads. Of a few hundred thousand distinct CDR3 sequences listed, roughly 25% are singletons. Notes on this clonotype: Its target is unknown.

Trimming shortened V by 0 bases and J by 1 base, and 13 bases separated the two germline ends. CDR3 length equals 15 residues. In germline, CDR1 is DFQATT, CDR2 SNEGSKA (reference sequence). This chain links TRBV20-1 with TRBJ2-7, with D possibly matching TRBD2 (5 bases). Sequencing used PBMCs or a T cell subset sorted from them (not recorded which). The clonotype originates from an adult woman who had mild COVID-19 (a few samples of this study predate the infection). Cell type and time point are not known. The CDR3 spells CSARDLGLPSYEQYF. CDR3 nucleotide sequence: TGCAGTGCTAGAGATTTAGGACTTCCTTCCTACGAGCAGTACTTC.